The rows below give T cell receptor beta chains drawn from one sample of a study of cytomegalovirus exposure and HLA in healthy donors. This table comes from immunoSEQ multiplex PCR, and its TCRdb copy is limited to in-frame clones, with some not included. The table records roughly 120,000 clones, just under 75% of them present only once. Sequenced input: PBMCs. These receptors were taken from a man aged 35 to 55 in good health and CMV-seropositive. Each CDR3 is given with its conserved first and last residue. D genes are given only for firm matches. Some rows mark clone size as missing; the rest say once, few, many or name a class of expanded clone.

>TRBV19|.|.|TRBJ2-3
TGTGCCAGTAGTATTTTGGCAGGGCGGGGTATAGATACGCAGTATTTT
CASSILAGRGIDTQYF
>TRBV2|.|.|TRBJ1-3
TGTGCCAGCAGTGGGCCAGCTGGAAACACCATATATTTT
CASSGPAGNTIYF
>TRBV7-8|TRBD2|.|TRBJ2-1
TGTGCCAGCAGCTTAAACCTAGCGGGCGCTAATGAGCAGTTCTTC
CASSLNLAGANEQFF
>TRBV5-1|.|.|TRBJ1-6
TGCGCCAGCAGCTTGGCAGGAAATAATTCACCCCTCCACTTT
CASSLAGNNSPLHF
>TRBV6-1|TRBD2|.|TRBJ2-1
TGTGCCAGCAGTGCTAGCGGGGGGTACAATGAGCAGTTCTTC
CASSASGGYNEQFF
>TRBV30|.|few|TRBJ1-4
TGTGCCTGGGGGGGGACTTCTAATGAAAAACTGTTTTTT
CAWGGTSNEKLFF
>TRBV5-6|.|.|TRBJ1-5
TGTGCCAGCAGCTTGGCCTACGGGGATGGACAGCCCCAGCATTTT
CASSLAYGDGQPQHF
>TRBV11-2|.|.|TRBJ1-1
TGTGCCAGCAGCTATAGGGGGGGGTCTGAAGCTTTCTTT
CASSYRGGSEAFF
>TRBV7-8|TRBD1|once|TRBJ1-1
TGTGCCAGCAGCCACGGACAGGAAAGAAACACTGAAGCTTTCTTT
CASSHGQERNTEAFF
>TRBV2|TRBD2|.|TRBJ2-7
TGTGCCAGCAGACCTAGCGGGACCTACGAGCAGTACTTC
CASRPSGTYEQYF
>TRBV18|TRBD1|few|TRBJ1-1
TGTGCCAGCTCACAAGGGGGGCAGGGGGACACTGAAGCTTTCTTT
CASSQGGQGDTEAFF
>TRBV28|TRBD1|.|TRBJ2-2
TGTGCCACCACCCCCCCGGACAGGTCGAACACCGGGGAGCTGTTTTTT
CATTPPDRSNTGELFF
>TRBV11-2|TRBD2|.|TRBJ2-1
TGTGCCAGCAGCTTAGTTGGTAGCGGGAGGTTCTACAATGAGCAGTTCTTC
CASSLVGSGRFYNEQFF
>TRBV5-1|TRBD1|once|TRBJ2-7
TGCGCCAGCTCACGGGACAGTACAAACGAGCAGTACTTC
CASSRDSTNEQYF
>TRBV5-1|TRBD2|.|TRBJ2-1
TGCGCCAGCAGCTTGGAACTAGCGGGGGAGAATGAGCAGTTCTTC
CASSLELAGENEQFF
>TRBV6-5|TRBD1|.|TRBJ2-7
TGTGCCAGCCGCCGGGGGGACAGGGGCTACGAGCAGTACTTC
CASRRGDRGYEQYF
>TRBV7-9|.|.|TRBJ2-7
TGTGCCAGCAGCTTTACGGGAGCGGTCTACGAGCAGTACTTC
CASSFTGAVYEQYF
>TRBV5-1|.|.|TRBJ2-1
TGCGCCAGCAGCTTGGCGGGTCGGGATGAGCAGTTCTTC
CASSLAGRDEQFF
>TRBV30|.|.|TRBJ1-1
TGTGCCTGGAGCGTGCCCCGGGAAGCTTTCTTT
CAWSVPREAFF
>TRBV19|TRBD1|.|TRBJ1-1
TGTGCCAGTAGTCCCCGGACAGGCGGAAGGTCTGAAGCTTTCTTT
CASSPRTGGRSEAFF
>TRBV5-6|.|.|TRBJ1-5
TGTGCCAGCAGCTTTGGTGTCGCTTGGTCGGGCAATCAGCCCCAGCATTTT
CASSFGVAWSGNQPQHF
>TRBV5-1|.|.|TRBJ1-1
TGCGCCAGCGCCCCGGTTCTGGCGGGCACTGAAGCTTTCTTT
CASAPVLAGTEAFF
>TRBV7-2|.|.|TRBJ2-2
TGTGCCAGCAGCGCGGGACCAGACACCGGGGAGCTGTTTTTT
CASSAGPDTGELFF
>TRBV5-1|.|.|TRBJ2-2
TGCGCCAGCAGCTTACAAGACGGGACCGGGGAGCTGTTTTTT
CASSLQDGTGELFF
>TRBV12-5|.|.|TRBJ2-1
TGTGCTAGCAAGGGAGAAGCACGGAATGAGCAGTTCTTC
CASKGEARNEQFF
>TRBV7-9|.|.|TRBJ2-3
TGTGCCAGCAGCCTCATACAGGGAGATACGCAGTATTTT
CASSLIQGDTQYF